These 22 T cell receptor beta chains originate from one sample sequenced in a study of blood T cell repertoires in COVID-19. TCRdb's copy holds only in-frame clones and misses some; the assay was immunoSEQ multiplex PCR. In the table there are 350,000 to 450,000 clones, approximately 92% of which are singletons. The sequencing input was PBMCs or T cells enriched from blood (not recorded which). The receptor set was obtained from a man aged 25-45 years who had recovered from COVID-19.

The chain recombines TRBV5-1 with TRBJ1-2, with 7 bases that match TRBD1. V was pared by 4 bases and J by 2 bases, with 8 bases of the junction left unmatched. The CDR3 extends over 15 amino acids. Germline V gene data show CDR1 as SGHRS and CDR2 as YFSETQ. The CDR3 coding sequence is TGCGCCAGCAGCCGGATGAGGGGGCAAAACTATGGCTACACCTTC. Encoded protein: CASSRMRGQNYGYTF. Full variable domain (rest looked up from reference TRBV5-1 and TRBJ1-2): KAGVTQTPRYLIKTRGQQVTLSCSPISGHRSVSWYQQTPGQGLQFLFEYFSETQRNKGNFPGRFSGRQFSNSRSEMNVSTLELGDSALYLCASSRMRGQNYGYTFGSGTRLTVV.

This chain connects TRBV5-1 to TRBJ2-7; 8 bases agree with TRBD1. The CDR3 is made up of 15 amino acids. Germline V CDR1 and CDR2: SGHRS, YFSETQ. V lost 5 bases, J lost 3 bases, and 10 bases stayed unmatched. The CDR3 protein is CASRKDRENGYEQYF. In DNA form, the CDR3 reads TGCGCCAGCAGAAAGGACAGGGAGAACGGCTACGAGCAGTACTTC.

Concerning this clone: The sample holds other DNA sequences that translate to the same CDR3. The CDR3 reads CASSFRGNQPQHF. CDR3 nucleotides: TGTGCCAGCAGCTTCCGGGGCAATCAGCCCCAGCATTTT. The rearrangement links TRBV7-8 to TRBJ1-5; D gene unclear. The V end lost 3 bases, the J end lost 2 bases, and 5 bases lay between the germline ends. The CDR3 length is 13 residues. Germline V gene lookup returns CDR1 SGHVS and CDR2 FQNEAQ.

The V call is TRBV13, the J call TRBJ1-1; the match to TRBD1 covers 9 bases. This CDR3 has 14 residues. The germline CDR1 and CDR2 sequences are PRHDT and FYEKMQ (reference sequence). J gave up 7 bases and V 4 bases, and 7 bases lay outside the gene matches. The CDR3 reads CASSSGTGINEAFF. The CDR3, as DNA: TGTGCCAGCAGCTCCGGGACAGGGATTAATGAAGCTTTCTTT.

This chain uses TRBV7-2 with TRBJ2-2, with 8 bases aligning to TRBD2. From germline, CDR1 is SGHTA and CDR2 FQGNSA. V lost 6 bases to trimming and J lost 7 bases; unmatched junction nucleotides: 13. The CDR3 loop spans 16 amino acids. The CDR3: CASSRAGVLGSGELFF. Written as DNA, the CDR3 is TGTGCCAGCAGTAGAGCGGGAGTCCTTGGTAGCGGGGAGCTGTTTTTT.

This clone was observed once. V gene TRBV10-2 combines with J gene TRBJ1-2; the match to TRBD1 covers 9 bases. The CDR3 is 13 residues long. Germline CDR1 WSHSY, CDR2 SAAADI. J gave up 5 bases and V 11 bases, and 9 bases lay outside the gene matches. The CDR3, as DNA: TGCGCCTGCGATACAGGGGGCGGGTATGGCTACACCTTC. Its protein product is CACDTGGGYGYTF.

V and J are TRBV28 and TRBJ2-2; tentative D call: TRBD2 (5 bases). CDR3 length: 18 amino acids. CDR1 is MDHEN, CDR2 SYDVKM, per germline. The ends were cut back, 5 bases at V and 0 bases at J, with 19 bases in the middle. The CDR3 loop reads CASSPWSGWPSNTGELFF. Here the CDR3 DNA reads TGTGCCAGCAGTCCCTGGTCGGGGTGGCCCTCGAACACCGGGGAGCTGTTTTTT.

This rearrangement joins TRBV5-5 to TRBJ2-7; TRBD1 agrees at 9 bases. Per the germline V gene, CDR1 is SGHKS and CDR2 is YYEKEE (reference sequence). Losses at the gene ends were 4 bases for V and 7 bases for J; bases not matched to a gene: 12. The CDR3 runs to 15 residues. The CDR3: CASSPPGQGFQEQYF. The CDR3 DNA reads TGTGCCAGCAGCCCCCCGGGACAGGGTTTCCAGGAGCAGTACTTC.

This clone has a handful of counts. The same CDR3 arises from other DNA sequences in this sample as well. The chain has TRBV11-2 and TRBJ1-1, with D uncertain. This CDR3 region has 14 residues. Per germline, CDR1 SGHAT and CDR2 FQNNGV. V lost 3 bases and J lost 1, with 9 bases in between. CDR3 sequence reads: CASSFAGSNTEAFF. The CDR3, as DNA: TGTGCCAGCAGCTTCGCGGGATCGAACACTGAAGCTTTCTTT. Combining the CDR3 with reference TRBV11-2 and TRBJ1-1 gives the whole variable domain EAGVAQSPRYKIIEKRQSVAFWCNPISGHATLYWYQQILGQGPKLLIQFQNNGVVDDSQLPKDRFSAERLKGVDSTLKIQPAKLEDSAVYLCASSFAGSNTEAFFGQGTRLTVV.

V usage is TRBV4-1 and J usage is TRBJ2-7, with 8 positions matching TRBD1. This CDR3 is 14 amino acids long. Germline V lookup: CDR1 MGHRA, CDR2 YSYEKL. The ends lost 4 bases at V and 2 bases at J; junction bases unmatched: 4. Written as DNA, the CDR3 is TGCGCCAGCAGCCTTGGACAGGGACCCTACGAGCAGTACTTC. Amino acids: CASSLGQGPYEQYF.

The rearrangement uses TRBV18 and TRBJ2-2; D is ambiguous. This CDR3 has 15 amino acids. V lost 2 bases and J lost 0, with 7 bases in between. In germline, CDR1 is KGHSH, CDR2 LQKENI. CDR3 sequence reads: CASSPYLANTGELFF. As DNA, the CDR3 is TGTGCCAGCTCACCATACCTAGCGAACACCGGGGAGCTGTTTTTT. The full variable domain, its missing parts supplied by reference TRBV18 and TRBJ2-2, is NAGVMQNPRHLVRRRGQEARLRCSPMKGHSHVYWYRQLPEEGLKFMVYLQKENIIDESGMPKERFSAEFPKEGPSILRIQQVVRGDSAAYFCASSPYLANTGELFFGEGSRLTVL.

The chain recombines TRBV19 with TRBJ1-3; D perhaps matches TRBD1 (6 bases). CDR3 length: 18 residues. With 3 bases removed from V and 0 bases from J, the gap between germline ends came to 18 bases. From germline, CDR1 is LNHDA and CDR2 SQIVND (reference sequence). The CDR3 coding sequence is TGTGCCAGTAGTATCGCAGGACAGAGGACCTACTCTGGAAACACCATATATTTT. As protein: CASSIAGQRTYSGNTIYF.

The rearrangement uses TRBV29-1 and TRBJ2-2; TRBD2 matches 10 bases. Trimming at V came to 7 bases and at J to 0 bases, leaving 8 bases not matched to a gene. The CDR3 is made up of 16 amino acids. Germline V gene data show CDR1 as SQVTM and CDR2 as ANQGSEA. The CDR3 spells CSARYGLAANTGELFF. CDR3 sequence (DNA): TGCAGCGCCCGGTATGGACTAGCGGCGAACACCGGGGAGCTGTTTTTT.

The CDR3 loop is CAISESRGTGSDTQYF. In DNA, the CDR3 is TGTGCCATCAGTGAGTCGAGAGGGACAGGGTCAGATACGCAGTATTTT. V is TRBV10-3 and J is TRBJ2-3, with 9 bases aligning to TRBD1. V lost 0 bases and J lost 4; bases outside the gene matches: 5. The CDR3 is 16 residues long. CDR1 and CDR2 (germline): ENHRY, SYGVKD.

This clone was seen many times. The chain combines TRBV6-1 with TRBJ2-7, with a tentative D call TRBD2 (6 bases). CDR3 length equals 13 residues. The V end lost 3 bases, the J end lost 7 bases, and 13 bases lay between the germline ends. Germline loops: CDR1 MNHNS, CDR2 SASEGT. The CDR3 protein is CASSDQSAGEQYF. DNA of the CDR3: TGTGCCAGCAGTGACCAGTCGGCGGGGGAGCAGTACTTC.

The CDR3 spells CASSKAASTSLQYQETQYF. As DNA, the CDR3 is TGTGCCAGCAGCAAAGCGGCCTCGACTAGCCTACAGTACCAAGAGACCCAGTACTTC. The J gene is TRBJ2-5, the V gene TRBV21-1; the table's D call, TRBD2, was not checked against the DNA. TRBV21-1 represents a pseudogene. The CDR3 length is 19 residues.

The chain couples TRBV2 to TRBJ2-1; D remains ambiguous. Trimming left V 6 bases short and J 2 bases short, with 8 bases between. Looked up from germline, CDR1 is SNHLY and CDR2 is FYNNEI. The CDR3 consists of 13 residues. CDR3 coding DNA: TGTGCCAGCAGCAAGAGTACCTACAATGAGCAGTTCTTC. It specifies CASSKSTYNEQFF.

The chain joins TRBV6-1 to TRBJ1-6, with D unclear. Per germline, CDR1 MNHNS and CDR2 SASEGT. The germline V and J ends were trimmed by 1 base and 0 bases, with 10 bases remaining between them. This CDR3 region has 17 residues. The CDR3 DNA is TGTGCCAGCAGTGAAGACTTCCCAAGCTCCTATAATTCACCCCTCCACTTT. This encodes CASSEDFPSSYNSPLHF.

The chain couples TRBV7-9 to TRBJ1-6; D possibly corresponds to TRBD1 (6 bases). Germline V gene lookup returns CDR1 SEHNR and CDR2 FQNEAQ (reference sequence). Trimming stripped 1 base from V and 7 bases from J, with 17 bases between. CDR3 length: 17 amino acids. The CDR3, as DNA: TGTGCCAGCAGCTTAGGACCAGGGGTGACTCGAAATTCACCCCTCCACTTT. This encodes CASSLGPGVTRNSPLHF.

This clone was observed a single time. The chain couples TRBV24-1 to TRBJ2-7; 7 nucleotides line up with TRBD1. This CDR3 contains 15 residues. The J segment lost 2 bases and the V segment lost 4 bases, leaving 7 bases of the junction unmatched. Germline V gene lookup returns CDR1 KGHDR and CDR2 SFDVKD. The CDR3 DNA reads TGTGCCACCAGTGAAGGGACAGCTTATCCCTACGAGCAGTACTTC. It is translated as CATSEGTAYPYEQYF.

This clone came up once. The chain is built from TRBV12-3 or TRBV12-4 and TRBJ1-1, with D possibly TRBD1 on 6 matching bases. CDR3 size: 13 residues. Trimming stripped 8 bases from V and 1 base from J, with 11 bases between. The CDR3 DNA is TGTGCCAGCCTCGTACAGGGGAACACTGAAGCTTTCTTT. Its translation is CASLVQGNTEAFF.

This clone was seen a single time. The V gene is TRBV28, the J gene TRBJ1-1; the match to TRBD1 covers 10 bases. Trimming took 2 bases from V and 10 from J; bases not matched to a gene: 4. The CDR3 is 13 amino acids. Germline V CDR1 and CDR2: MDHEN, SYDVKM. The CDR3 sequence is CASSLGQGGGAFF. CDR3 nucleotide sequence: TGTGCCAGCAGTTTAGGACAGGGGGGGGGAGCTTTCTTT.